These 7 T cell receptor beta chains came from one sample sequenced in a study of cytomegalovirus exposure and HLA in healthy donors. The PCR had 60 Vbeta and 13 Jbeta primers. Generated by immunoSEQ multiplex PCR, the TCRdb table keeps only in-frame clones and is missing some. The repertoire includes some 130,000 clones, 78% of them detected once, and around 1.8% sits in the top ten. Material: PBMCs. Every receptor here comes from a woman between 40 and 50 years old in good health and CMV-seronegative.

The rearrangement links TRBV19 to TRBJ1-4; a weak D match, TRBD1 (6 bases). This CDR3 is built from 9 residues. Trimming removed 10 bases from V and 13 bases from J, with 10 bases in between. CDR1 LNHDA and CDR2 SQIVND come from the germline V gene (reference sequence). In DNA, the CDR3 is TGTGCCACTAGGGGGGGACTGTTTTTT. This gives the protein CATRGGLFF.

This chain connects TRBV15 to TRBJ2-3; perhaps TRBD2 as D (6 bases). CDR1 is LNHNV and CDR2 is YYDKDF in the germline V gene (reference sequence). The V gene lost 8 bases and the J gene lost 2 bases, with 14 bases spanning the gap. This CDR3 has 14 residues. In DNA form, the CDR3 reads TGTGCCACCGGGGCGGGGTCAGTCACAGATACGCAGTATTTT. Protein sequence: CATGAGSVTDTQYF. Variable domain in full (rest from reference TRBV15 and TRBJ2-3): DAMVIQNPRYQVTQFGKPVTLSCSQTLNHNVMYWYQQKSSQAPKLLFHYYDKDFNNEADTPDNFQSRRPNTSFCFLDIRSPGLGDTAMYLCATGAGSVTDTQYFGPGTRLTVL.

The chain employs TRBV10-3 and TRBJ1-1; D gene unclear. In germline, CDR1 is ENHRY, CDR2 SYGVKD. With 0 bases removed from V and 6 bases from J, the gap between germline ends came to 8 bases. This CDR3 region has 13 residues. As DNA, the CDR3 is TGTGCCATCAGTGAGTCGAGGAAGCCTGAAGCTTTCTTT. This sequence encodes CAISESRKPEAFF.

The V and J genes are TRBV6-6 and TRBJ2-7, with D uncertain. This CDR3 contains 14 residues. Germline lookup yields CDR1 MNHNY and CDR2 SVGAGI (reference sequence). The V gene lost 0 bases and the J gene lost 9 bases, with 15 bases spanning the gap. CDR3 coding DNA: TGTGCCAGCAGTTACTCGATGAGTAGTGGCGGGCAGTACTTC. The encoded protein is CASSYSMSSGGQYF.

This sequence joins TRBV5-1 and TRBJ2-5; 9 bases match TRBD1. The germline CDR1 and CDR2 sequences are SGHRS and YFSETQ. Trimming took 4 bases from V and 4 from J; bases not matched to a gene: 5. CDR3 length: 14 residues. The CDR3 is CASSITGGAETQYF. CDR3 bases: TGCGCCAGCAGCATTACAGGGGGCGCAGAGACCCAGTACTTC.

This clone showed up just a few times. In DNA form, the CDR3 reads TGTGCCAGCAGTGAGGGTTGGGGCGGGGGCCAAGAGACCCAGTACTTC. As protein: CASSEGWGGGQETQYF. This sequence joins TRBV2 and TRBJ2-5, with 7 bases aligning to TRBD2. Germline loops: CDR1 SNHLY, CDR2 FYNNEI. This CDR3 region has 16 residues. The ends lost 3 bases at V and 1 base at J; junction bases unmatched: 8.

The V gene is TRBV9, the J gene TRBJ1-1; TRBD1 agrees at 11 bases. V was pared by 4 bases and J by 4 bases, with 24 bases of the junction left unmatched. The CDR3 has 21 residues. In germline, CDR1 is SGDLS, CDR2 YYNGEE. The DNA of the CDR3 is TGTGCCAGCAGCCCAGGTAGTAGGGAGGACAGGGGGCATCACGGGGGCACTGAAGCTTTCTTT. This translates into CASSPGSREDRGHHGGTEAFF.